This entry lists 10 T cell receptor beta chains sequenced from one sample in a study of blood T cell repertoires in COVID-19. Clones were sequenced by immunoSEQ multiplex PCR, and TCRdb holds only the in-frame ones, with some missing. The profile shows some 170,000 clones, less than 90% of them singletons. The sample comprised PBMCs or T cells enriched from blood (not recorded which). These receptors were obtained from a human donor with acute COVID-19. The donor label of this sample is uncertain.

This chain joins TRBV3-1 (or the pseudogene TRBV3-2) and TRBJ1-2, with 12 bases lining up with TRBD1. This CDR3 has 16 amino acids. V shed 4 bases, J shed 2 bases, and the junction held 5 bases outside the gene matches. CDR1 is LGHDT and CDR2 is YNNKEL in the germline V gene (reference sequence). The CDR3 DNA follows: TGTGCCAGCAGCCGTGGGACAGGGGGCCTGAACTATGGCTACACCTTC. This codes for CASSRGTGGLNYGYTF.

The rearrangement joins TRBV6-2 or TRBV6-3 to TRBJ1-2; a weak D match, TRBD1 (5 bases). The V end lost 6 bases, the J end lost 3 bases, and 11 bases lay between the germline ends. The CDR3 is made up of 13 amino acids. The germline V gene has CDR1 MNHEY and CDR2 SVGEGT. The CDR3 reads CASSPGGDYGYTF. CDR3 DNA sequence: TGTGCCAGCAGCCCCGGGGGAGACTATGGCTACACCTTC.

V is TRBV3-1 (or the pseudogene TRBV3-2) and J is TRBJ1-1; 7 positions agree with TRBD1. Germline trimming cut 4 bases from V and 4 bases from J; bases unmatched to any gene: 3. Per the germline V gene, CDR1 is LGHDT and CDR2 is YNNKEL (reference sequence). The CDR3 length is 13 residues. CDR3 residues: CASSRTGVTEAFF. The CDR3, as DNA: TGTGCCAGCAGCCGAACAGGGGTCACTGAAGCTTTCTTT.

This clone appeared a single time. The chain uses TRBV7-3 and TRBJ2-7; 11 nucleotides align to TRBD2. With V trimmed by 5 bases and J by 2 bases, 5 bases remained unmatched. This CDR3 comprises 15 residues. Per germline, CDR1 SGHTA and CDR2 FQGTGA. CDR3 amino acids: CASSTTSGGTYEQYF. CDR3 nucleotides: TGTGCCAGCAGCACCACTAGCGGGGGAACCTACGAGCAGTACTTC.

The DNA for the CDR3 is TGTGCCATCAGCCTAGCGGGGGCCACAGATACGCAGTATTTT. It translates to CAISLAGATDTQYF. V usage is TRBV10-3 and J usage is TRBJ2-3; the match to TRBD2 covers 10 bases. The CDR3 loop spans 14 amino acids. The trim removed 6 bases at V and 2 bases at J, leaving 2 bases unmatched. Germline values: CDR1 ENHRY, CDR2 SYGVKD.

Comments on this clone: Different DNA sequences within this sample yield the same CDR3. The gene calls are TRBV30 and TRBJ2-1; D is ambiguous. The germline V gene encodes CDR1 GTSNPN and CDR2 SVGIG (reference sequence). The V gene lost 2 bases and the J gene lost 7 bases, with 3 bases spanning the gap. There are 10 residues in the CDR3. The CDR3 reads CAWSQNEQFF. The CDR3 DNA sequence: TGTGCCTGGAGTCAGAATGAGCAGTTCTTC.

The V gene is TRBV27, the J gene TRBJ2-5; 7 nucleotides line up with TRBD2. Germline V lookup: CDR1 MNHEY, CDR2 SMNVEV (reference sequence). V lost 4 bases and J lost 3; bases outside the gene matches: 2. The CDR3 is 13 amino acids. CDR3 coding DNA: TGTGCCAGCAGTTCGGCGGGAGAAGAGACCCAGTACTTC. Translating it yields CASSSAGEETQYF.

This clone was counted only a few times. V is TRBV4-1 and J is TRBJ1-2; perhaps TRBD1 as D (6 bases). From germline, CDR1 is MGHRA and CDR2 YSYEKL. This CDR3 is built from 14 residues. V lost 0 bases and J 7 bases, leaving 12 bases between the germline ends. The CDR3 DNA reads TGCGCCAGCAGCCAAGATGACAGGTTTGGTGGCTACACCTTC. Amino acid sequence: CASSQDDRFGGYTF.

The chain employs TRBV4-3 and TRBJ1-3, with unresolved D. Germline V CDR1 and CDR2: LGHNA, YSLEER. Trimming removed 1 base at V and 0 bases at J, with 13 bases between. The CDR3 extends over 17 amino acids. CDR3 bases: TGCGCCAGCAGCCAAGGTCGGAGTCTGTCCTCTGGAAACACCATATATTTT. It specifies CASSQGRSLSSGNTIYF.

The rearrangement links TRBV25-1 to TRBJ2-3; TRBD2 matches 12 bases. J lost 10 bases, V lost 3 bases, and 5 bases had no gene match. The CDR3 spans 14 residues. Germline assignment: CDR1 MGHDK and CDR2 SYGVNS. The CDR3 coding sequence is TGTGCCAGCAGTGAGCTGCTAGCGGGGGGGGCGCAGTATTTT. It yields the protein CASSELLAGGAQYF.